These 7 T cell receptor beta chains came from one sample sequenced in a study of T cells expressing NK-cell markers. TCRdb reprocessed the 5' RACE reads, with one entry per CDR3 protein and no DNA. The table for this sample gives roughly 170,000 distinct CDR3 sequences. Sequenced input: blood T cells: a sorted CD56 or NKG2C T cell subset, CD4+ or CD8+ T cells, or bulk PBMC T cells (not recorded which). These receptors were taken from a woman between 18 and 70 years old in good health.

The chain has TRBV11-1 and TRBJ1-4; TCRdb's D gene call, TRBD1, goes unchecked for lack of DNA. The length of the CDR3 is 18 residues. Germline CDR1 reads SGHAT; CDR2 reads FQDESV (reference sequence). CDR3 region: CASSKTGTGRLTNEKLFF.

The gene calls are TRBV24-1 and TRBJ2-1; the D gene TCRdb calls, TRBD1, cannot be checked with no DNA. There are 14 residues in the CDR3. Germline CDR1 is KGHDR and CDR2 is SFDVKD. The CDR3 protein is CATSDSGTGPKQFF.

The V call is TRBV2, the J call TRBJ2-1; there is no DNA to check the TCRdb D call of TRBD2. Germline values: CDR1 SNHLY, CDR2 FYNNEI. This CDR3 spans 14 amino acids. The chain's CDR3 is CASSENPRGGKQFF.

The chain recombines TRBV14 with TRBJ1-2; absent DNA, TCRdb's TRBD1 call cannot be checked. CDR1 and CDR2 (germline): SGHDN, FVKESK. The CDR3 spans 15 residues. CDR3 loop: CASSQDLQGRYGYTF.

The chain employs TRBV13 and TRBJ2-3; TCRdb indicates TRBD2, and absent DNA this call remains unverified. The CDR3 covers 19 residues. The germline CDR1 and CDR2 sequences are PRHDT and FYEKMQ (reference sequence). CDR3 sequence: CASSPRTSGRAEFSDTQYF.

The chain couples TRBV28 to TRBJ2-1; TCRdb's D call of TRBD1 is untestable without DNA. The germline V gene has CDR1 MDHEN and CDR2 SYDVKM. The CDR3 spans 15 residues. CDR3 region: CASRGGQGARNEQFF.

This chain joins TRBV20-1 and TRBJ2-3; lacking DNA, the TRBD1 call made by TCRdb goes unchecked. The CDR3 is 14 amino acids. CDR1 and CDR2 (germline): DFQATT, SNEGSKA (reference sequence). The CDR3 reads CSAPGTLGTDTQYF.